The 8 T cell receptor beta chains in this list originate from one sample, sequenced in a study of blood T cells in healthy people across ages. A sample-barcoded 5' primer and a J-beta primer mix were used in a second PCR of roughly 7 to 11 cycles. TCRdb itself ran the 5' RACE reads through MiXCR, one entry per CDR3 protein. Counted here are some 640,000 distinct CDR3 sequences, approximately 30% occurring once; the ten biggest clones make up approximately 15%. The specimen was blood. These receptors all come from a woman older than 75 in good health.

This clonotype was counted a few times. The chain combines TRBV11-2 with TRBJ2-1; 16 bases match TRBD2. The end of the DNA is better explained by TRBJ2-7, so the J call may be wrong. CDR3 size: 17 residues. The germline CDR1 and CDR2 sequences are SGHAT and FQNNGV. CDR3 residues: CASSQGTSGGAYNEQYF. The CDR3 DNA is TGTGCCAGCAGCCAAGGGACTAGCGGGGGGGCCTACAATGAGCAGTACTTC.

This clonotype was detected many times. The V call is TRBV5-4, the J call TRBJ2-4; D is ambiguous. The CDR3 has 16 amino acids. Per the germline V gene, CDR1 is SGHNT and CDR2 is YYREEE (reference sequence). V lost 0 bases to trimming and J lost 0 bases, with 10 bases between them. Here the CDR3 DNA reads TGTGCCAGCAGCTTGGCCGTGGGAACAGCCAAAAACATTCAGTACTTC. Its protein product is CASSLAVGTAKNIQYF.

This CDR3 is CAWTGGGYEQYF. The CDR3 DNA reads TGTGCCTGGACTGGCGGGGGCTACGAGCAGTACTTC. The J gene is TRBJ2-7, the V gene TRBV30; 7 bases match TRBD2. Germline V gene lookup returns CDR1 GTSNPN and CDR2 SVGIG (reference sequence). This CDR3 contains 12 residues. V dropped 4 bases and J dropped 3; count of bases not matched to a gene: 3.

This clonotype came up many times. V usage is TRBV7-8 and J usage is TRBJ2-1; D possibly corresponds to TRBD1 (5 bases). CDR1 and CDR2 from the germline V gene are SGHVS and FQNEAQ. V shed 2 bases and J shed 1 base, with 6 bases lying between them. The CDR3 has 14 amino acids. The CDR3, as DNA: TGTGCCAGCAGCTTATACAGGTCCTACAATGAGCAGTTCTTC. Protein sequence: CASSLYRSYNEQFF.

The CDR3 DNA sequence: TGCAGTGGGGGCTCCGGGTCGGAAAACATTCAGTACTTC. Translation gives CSGGSGSENIQYF. This chain uses TRBV20-1 with TRBJ2-4; maybe TRBD1 (5 bases). Trimming left V 7 bases short and J 5 bases short, with 15 bases between. CDR1 and CDR2 (germline): DFQATT, SNEGSKA (reference sequence). The CDR3 contains 13 residues.

In its sample, this clonotype was seen a few times. DNA for the CDR3: TGTGCCAGCAGCGTCCGGGAGGGGTTCGATTCACCCCTCCACTTT. Translating it yields CASSVREGFDSPLHF. This chain connects TRBV9 to TRBJ1-6; tentatively, D is TRBD1 (5 bases). V was clipped by 2 bases and J by 8 bases, with 14 bases between them. CDR3 length equals 15 residues. Per germline, CDR1 SGDLS and CDR2 YYNGEE. Filled out from reference TRBV9 and TRBJ1-6, the complete variable domain reads DSGVTQTPKHLITATGQRVTLRCSPRSGDLSVYWYQQSLDQGLQFLIQYYNGEERAKGNILERFSAQQFPDLHSELNLSSLELGDSALYFCASSVREGFDSPLHFGNGTRLTVT.

The chain couples TRBV11-2 to TRBJ2-3; D perhaps matches TRBD2 (6 bases). This CDR3 is 13 amino acids long. The germline V gene encodes CDR1 SGHAT and CDR2 FQNNGV. V dropped 0 bases and J dropped 7 bases, with 8 bases sitting between them. CDR3 loop: CASSLERGNTQYF. Written as DNA, the CDR3 is TGTGCCAGCAGCTTAGAGCGGGGTAATACGCAGTATTTT.

Remarks on this clonotype: A single base separates this from a much larger clone, so it may be a read error. The chain combines TRBV27 with TRBJ2-1; tentatively, D is TRBD2 (7 bases). The J call may be mistaken, given a closer DNA end match to TRBJ2-7. This CDR3 has 15 amino acids. Germline V gives CDR1 MNHEY, CDR2 SMNVEV (reference sequence). DNA for the CDR3: TGTGCCAGCAGTAAAGGCGGGGGCTCCTACAATGAGCAGTACTTC. Translating it yields CASSKGGGSYNEQYF.